This entry is about one T cell receptor (beta chain). The CDR3 is 14 residues long. Germline CDR1 GTSNPN, CDR2 SVGIG (reference sequence). Trimming took 5 bases from V and 3 from J; bases not matched to a gene: 6. The data stem from a study of blood T cell repertoires in COVID-19. Study summary: The study drew acute and convalescent COVID-19 samples from the United States, Italy and Spain. T cells, B-cell-depleted T cells, or PBMCs supplied cDNA or gDNA.

In the source study's methods: Cell counts per sample came from amplifying reference gene primers. The protocol was immunoSEQ multiplex PCR, while the TCRdb copy is restricted to in-frame clones and leaves out a portion. V, J and clone size were drawn from that table, and D and trimming were deduced from the DNA. The sample lists about 230,000 clones; roughly 84% were seen once. This receptor was identified in a man aged 35 to 55 with acute or convalescent COVID-19. Input material: peripheral blood. The chain uses TRBV30 and TRBJ1-3; 8 positions match TRBD1. The CDR3 DNA sequence: TGTGCCTGGGACAGGGGTGGCCTTGGAAACACCATATATTTT. The encoded protein is CAWDRGGLGNTIYF. Supplemented by reference TRBV30 and TRBJ1-3, the full variable domain reads SQTIHQWPATLVQPVGSPLSLECTVEGTSNPNLYWYRQAAGRGLQLLFYSVGIGQISSEVPQNLSASRPQDRQFILSSKKLLLSDSGFYLCAWDRGGLGNTIYFGEGSWLTVV.